This T cell receptor beta chain originates from a study of blood T cells in healthy people across ages. Whole-study findings and limits: The fall in TCR beta diversity per million T cells was roughly linear with age.

For the second PCR, which ran for about 6 to 11 cycles, a sample-barcoded 5' primer and a J-beta primer mix were used. Any given sample supplied a minimum of 2.5 million CDR3-containing paired-end reads. A single record per CDR3 protein comes from TCRdb applying MiXCR to the 5' RACE reads. The data contain 650,000 to 800,000 distinct CDR3 sequences, about 42% of them singletons. For this clonotype: The antigen is undetermined.

From germline, CDR1 is MNHEY and CDR2 SVGEGT. Trimming removed 4 bases at V and 0 bases at J, with 10 bases between. This CDR3 region has 15 residues. This sequence was found in a man aged 55 to 70 in good health. The rearrangement joins TRBV6-2 or TRBV6-3 to TRBJ1-5; D is unresolved. The specimen was blood. The CDR3 DNA is TGTGCCAGCAGTTTCTTACTGGGTAGCAATCAGCCCCAGCATTTT. It codes for CASSFLLGSNQPQHF.